The rows below give T cell receptor beta chains drawn from one sample of a study of shared clonotypes between healthy human individuals. Profiled with immunoSEQ multiplex PCR; TCRdb holds only in-frame clones, not every one. The repertoire holds approximately 500,000 clones, with approximately 95% as singletons. Specimen: naive CD4+ T cells sorted from blood. Receptors originate from a woman aged 25 to 45 in good health. Both conserved end residues are part of each CDR3. The order of the fields is clone size, V gene, D gene, J gene, CDR3 DNA, CDR3 protein. The D gene is left open where the match is weak. The size entry is marked missing in some rows and otherwise reads once, few, many or a size class.

abundance: .
v_gene: TRBV27
d_gene: .
j_gene: TRBJ1-2
CDR3nt: TGTGCTACATTAGGGGTAGATGGCTATGGCTACACCTTC
CDR3aa: CATLGVDGYGYTF

abundance: .
v_gene: TRBV18
d_gene: TRBD2
j_gene: TRBJ2-7
CDR3nt: TGTGCCAGCTCACCTGCAGCGGGAGGGCCTGGCGAGCAGTACTTC
CDR3aa: CASSPAAGGPGEQYF

abundance: .
v_gene: TRBV19
d_gene: TRBD1
j_gene: TRBJ1-4
CDR3nt: TGTGCCAGCCGCGTTGGGACAGCTGAAAAACTGTTTTTT
CDR3aa: CASRVGTAEKLFF

abundance: .
v_gene: TRBV2
d_gene: .
j_gene: TRBJ1-1
CDR3nt: TGTGCCAGCAGTGATTACAGATACACTGAAGCTTTCTTT
CDR3aa: CASSDYRYTEAFF

abundance: .
v_gene: TRBV4-1
d_gene: TRBD2
j_gene: TRBJ2-7
CDR3nt: TGCGCCAGCAGCCAAGAAGAACGCCGGACTAGCGGGCGATACGAGCAGTACTTC
CDR3aa: CASSQEERRTSGRYEQYF

abundance: .
v_gene: TRBV11-3
d_gene: TRBD1
j_gene: TRBJ2-5
CDR3nt: TGTGCCAGCAGCCCCAGGACAGGGGACCAAGAGACCCAGTACTTC
CDR3aa: CASSPRTGDQETQYF

abundance: .
v_gene: TRBV6-5
d_gene: .
j_gene: TRBJ1-2
CDR3nt: TGTGCCAGCAGTGACAACTATGGCTACACCTTC
CDR3aa: CASSDNYGYTF

abundance: once
v_gene: TRBV5-1
d_gene: .
j_gene: TRBJ1-1
CDR3nt: TGCGCCAGCAGCTTTGGTTTGGGAACTGAAGCTTTCTTT
CDR3aa: CASSFGLGTEAFF

abundance: .
v_gene: TRBV5-1
d_gene: TRBD1
j_gene: TRBJ2-7
CDR3nt: TGCGCCAGCAGCTTGACAGGGGGCTCCCACGAGCAGTACTTC
CDR3aa: CASSLTGGSHEQYF

abundance: .
v_gene: TRBV10-1
d_gene: TRBD2
j_gene: TRBJ2-7
CDR3nt: TGCGCCAGCAGTGAGAGTGGGACTAGCTCGGGCGAGCAGTACTTC
CDR3aa: CASSESGTSSGEQYF

abundance: .
v_gene: TRBV18
d_gene: TRBD1
j_gene: TRBJ2-7
CDR3nt: TGTGCCAGCTCACATATCAATACAGGGGGCTACGAGCAGTACTTC
CDR3aa: CASSHINTGGYEQYF

abundance: few
v_gene: TRBV6-6
d_gene: .
j_gene: TRBJ2-7
CDR3nt: TGTGCCAGCAGCACCGTCAACGAGCAGTACTTC
CDR3aa: CASSTVNEQYF

abundance: .
v_gene: TRBV5-8
d_gene: .
j_gene: TRBJ2-2
CDR3nt: TGTGCCAGCAGCTTGGGTCAGACTAACACCGGGGAGCTGTTTTTT
CDR3aa: CASSLGQTNTGELFF

abundance: .
v_gene: TRBV29-1
d_gene: TRBD1
j_gene: TRBJ1-5
CDR3nt: TGCAGCGTTGCCACAGGGGGACTCGATCAGCCCCAGCATTTT
CDR3aa: CSVATGGLDQPQHF

abundance: .
v_gene: TRBV6-5
d_gene: .
j_gene: TRBJ2-7
CDR3nt: TGTGCCAGCAGCCGCGCGGGGGAGCAGTACTTC
CDR3aa: CASSRAGEQYF

abundance: .
v_gene: TRBV5-1
d_gene: .
j_gene: TRBJ1-6
CDR3nt: TGCGCCAGCAGCTTTTTAGATAATTCACCCCTCCACTTT
CDR3aa: CASSFLDNSPLHF

abundance: .
v_gene: TRBV18
d_gene: TRBD1
j_gene: TRBJ1-4
CDR3nt: TGTGCCAGCACGCGATTCTCCGGGACAGGGAATGAAAAACTGTTTTTT
CDR3aa: CASTRFSGTGNEKLFF

abundance: .
v_gene: TRBV6-1
d_gene: TRBD2
j_gene: TRBJ2-1
CDR3nt: TGTGCCAGCAGTGAAGTTGTAGCGGGAGGGAATGAGCAGTTCTTC
CDR3aa: CASSEVVAGGNEQFF

abundance: .
v_gene: TRBV5-1
d_gene: .
j_gene: TRBJ2-7
CDR3nt: TGCGCCAGCAGCTCCGGGACCCCCACCTACGAGCAGTACTTC
CDR3aa: CASSSGTPTYEQYF

abundance: once
v_gene: TRBV19
d_gene: TRBD2
j_gene: TRBJ2-7
CDR3nt: TGTGCCAGTAGTATGTTGCGGGGGGGCCAAAACGAGCAGTACTTC
CDR3aa: CASSMLRGGQNEQYF

abundance: .
v_gene: TRBV4-1
d_gene: .
j_gene: TRBJ1-2
CDR3nt: TGCGCCAGCAGCCAGGTTGATGGGGTGGGAGACTATGGCTACACCTTC
CDR3aa: CASSQVDGVGDYGYTF

abundance: once
v_gene: TRBV4-2
d_gene: .
j_gene: TRBJ2-7
CDR3nt: TGTGCCAGCAGCCAAGAGTTGGATTACTACGAGCAGTACTTC
CDR3aa: CASSQELDYYEQYF

abundance: .
v_gene: TRBV5-4
d_gene: .
j_gene: TRBJ2-5
CDR3nt: TGTGCCAGCAGCTTGGAGGCCCAGGAGACCCAGTACTTC
CDR3aa: CASSLEAQETQYF